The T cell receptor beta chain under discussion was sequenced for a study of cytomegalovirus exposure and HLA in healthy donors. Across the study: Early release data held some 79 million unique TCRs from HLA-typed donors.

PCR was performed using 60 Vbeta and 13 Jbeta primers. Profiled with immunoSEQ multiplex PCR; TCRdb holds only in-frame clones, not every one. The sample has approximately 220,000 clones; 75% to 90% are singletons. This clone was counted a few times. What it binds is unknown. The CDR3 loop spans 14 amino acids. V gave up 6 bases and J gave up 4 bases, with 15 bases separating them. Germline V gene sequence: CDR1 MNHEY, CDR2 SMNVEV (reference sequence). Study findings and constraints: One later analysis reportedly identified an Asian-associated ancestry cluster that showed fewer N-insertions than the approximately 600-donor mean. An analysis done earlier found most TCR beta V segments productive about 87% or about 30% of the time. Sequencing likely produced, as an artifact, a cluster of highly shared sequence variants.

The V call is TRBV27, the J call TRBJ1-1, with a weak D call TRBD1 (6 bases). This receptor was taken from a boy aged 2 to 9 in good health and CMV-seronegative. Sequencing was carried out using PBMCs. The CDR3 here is CASSYLRDTTEAFF. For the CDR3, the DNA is TGTGCCAGCAGCTACCTAAGGGACACCACTGAAGCTTTCTTT.